This entry is about one TCR beta chain. The antigen is undetermined. This entry belongs to a study of CD8 T cells in ankylosing spondylitis. The CDR3 has 15 amino acids. Germline V CDR1 and CDR2: SGHRS, YFSETQ. V lost 3 bases to trimming and J lost 0 bases, with 10 bases between them. Study outcomes and limitations: Matched ankylosing spondylitis synovial fluid reportedly contained a significantly enriched population of disease-linked clones. In ankylosing spondylitis blood, a motif of seven to nine highly homologous TCR beta variants appeared characteristic. A number of the motif variants had already been described in reactive arthritis synovial fluid and blood. CD8+ by phenotype, disease-linked clones were relatively rare in peripheral blood.

Generation of TCR beta libraries employed quantitative 5'-RACE incorporating molecular barcodes. TCRdb itself ran the 5' RACE reads through MiXCR, one entry per CDR3 protein. The sample shows 400,000 or so distinct CDR3 sequences, 25% to 30% of them seen only once. The sequence derives from a male donor with ankylosing spondylitis. The sample was blood, either unsorted or a sorted T cell fraction (not recorded which). The rearrangement uses TRBV5-1 and TRBJ2-1; TRBD2 is a possible D gene (5 bases). DNA of the CDR3: TGCGCCAGCAGCTCCGACGGGAACTCCTACAATGAGCAGTTCTTC. It encodes CASSSDGNSYNEQFF.